This T cell receptor (beta chain) was captured in a study of regulatory T cells. Primers: 52 TRBV forward and 13 TRBJ reverse. Sequencing used immunoSEQ multiplex PCR; TCRdb keeps in-frame clones, though not all of them. This table has tens of thousands of clones, over 85% appearing once. Study-wide results and caveats: Hydrophobic residues at CDR3 positions 6 and 7 were enriched in conventional CD4+ T cells of CD3G-deficient patients.

The trim removed 6 bases at V and 9 bases at J, leaving 8 bases unmatched. CDR1 and CDR2 from the germline V gene are MDHEN and SYDVKM. There are 13 residues in the CDR3. A remark on this clone: The antigen remains undetermined.

The clonotype was recovered from a child aged 2-15 years with CD3G deficiency. The genes are TRBV28 and TRBJ2-1; TRBD2 matches 7 bases. The sample taken for sequencing was conventional CD4+ T cells sorted from blood. CDR3 sequence (DNA): TGTGCCAGCAGGTCCGGACTAGTTGGTGAGCAGTTCTTC. Translating it yields CASRSGLVGEQFF.